This entry lists 6 T cell receptor beta chains sequenced from one sample in a study of cytomegalovirus exposure and HLA in healthy donors. Researchers ran the PCR with 60 Vbeta and 13 Jbeta primers. Generated by immunoSEQ multiplex PCR, the TCRdb table keeps only in-frame clones and is missing some. Among approximately 120,000 clones listed, 15% to 20% were seen once. The sequenced material came from PBMCs. The receptor source for this set is a female donor in good health and CMV-seropositive.

This chain joins TRBV7-6 and TRBJ2-5; 9 nucleotides match TRBD2. Germline loops: CDR1 SGHVS, CDR2 FNYEAQ. V lost 3 bases to trimming and J lost 1 base; unmatched junction nucleotides: 6. The CDR3 is 16 amino acids. The CDR3 protein is CASSFSGSGGQETQYF. Here the CDR3 DNA reads TGTGCCAGCAGCTTTAGCGGGAGCGGGGGCCAAGAGACCCAGTACTTC.

This chain uses TRBV29-1 with TRBJ2-7; 12 nucleotides agree with TRBD1. Per germline, CDR1 SQVTM and CDR2 ANQGSEA. The ends lost 7 bases at V and 4 bases at J; junction bases unmatched: 8. The CDR3 has 14 residues. DNA of the CDR3: TGCAGCGCCGACGGGACAGGGGGCGGGTACGAGCAGTACTTC. Protein: CSADGTGGGYEQYF.

This clone was counted only a few times. The chain uses TRBV28 and TRBJ1-1; 12 bases map to TRBD1. Looked up from germline, CDR1 is MDHEN and CDR2 is SYDVKM. The trim removed 6 bases at V and 0 bases at J, leaving 14 bases unmatched. The CDR3 runs 19 residues. The DNA of the CDR3 is TGTGCCAGCAGCCACCGTAGGGGACAGGGGGCAGTCATGAACACTGAAGCTTTCTTT. It codes for CASSHRRGQGAVMNTEAFF.

The V call is TRBV6-1, the J call TRBJ2-5, with a weak D call TRBD1 (5 bases). The CDR3 is 14 residues long. Germline CDR1 and CDR2: MNHNS and SASEGT. The V gene lost 4 bases and the J gene lost 3 bases, with 12 bases spanning the gap. CDR3 in DNA: TGTGCCAGCAGTGGAATTGTGGACAAAGAGACCCAGTACTTC. The encoded protein is CASSGIVDKETQYF.

The genes are TRBV28 and TRBJ2-3; TRBD1 is a possible D gene (8 bases). The CDR3 contains 17 residues. CDR1 and CDR2 from the germline V gene are MDHEN and SYDVKM. Trimming removed 5 bases from V and 6 bases from J, with 24 bases in between. The CDR3 bases are TGTGCCAGCAGTCCGCGCAGGGGGCAGGTGGGGGGGGATACGCAGTATTTT. It is translated as CASSPRRGQVGGDTQYF. Complete variable domain (other parts from reference TRBV28 and TRBJ2-3): DVKVTQSSRYLVKRTGEKVFLECVQDMDHENMFWYRQDPGLGLRLIYFSYDVKMKEKGDIPEGYSVSREKKERFSLILESASTNQTSMYLCASSPRRGQVGGDTQYFGPGTRLTVL.

V usage is TRBV28 and J usage is TRBJ2-4; unclear D gene. Germline V gives CDR1 MDHEN, CDR2 SYDVKM. The V end was cut by 4 bases, the J end by 3 bases, with 10 bases between. This CDR3 region has 14 residues. The DNA for the CDR3 is TGTGCCAGCAGTTCAATTCTTAGCAAAAACATTCAGTACTTC. It yields the protein CASSSILSKNIQYF. Full variable domain (rest looked up from reference TRBV28 and TRBJ2-4): DVKVTQSSRYLVKRTGEKVFLECVQDMDHENMFWYRQDPGLGLRLIYFSYDVKMKEKGDIPEGYSVSREKKERFSLILESASTNQTSMYLCASSSILSKNIQYFGAGTRLSVL.